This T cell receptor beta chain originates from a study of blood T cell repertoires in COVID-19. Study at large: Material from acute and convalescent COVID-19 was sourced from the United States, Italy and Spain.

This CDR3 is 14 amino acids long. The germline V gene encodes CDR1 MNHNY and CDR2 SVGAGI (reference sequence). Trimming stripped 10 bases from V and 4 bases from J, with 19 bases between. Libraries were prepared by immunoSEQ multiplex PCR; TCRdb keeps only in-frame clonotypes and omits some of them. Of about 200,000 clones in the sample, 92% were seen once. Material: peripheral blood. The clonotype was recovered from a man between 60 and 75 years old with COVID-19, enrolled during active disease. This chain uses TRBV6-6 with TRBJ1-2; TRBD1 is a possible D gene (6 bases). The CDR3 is CATRGQGLGYGYTF. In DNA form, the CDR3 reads TGTGCCACCAGGGGCCAGGGGTTGGGCTATGGCTACACCTTC.